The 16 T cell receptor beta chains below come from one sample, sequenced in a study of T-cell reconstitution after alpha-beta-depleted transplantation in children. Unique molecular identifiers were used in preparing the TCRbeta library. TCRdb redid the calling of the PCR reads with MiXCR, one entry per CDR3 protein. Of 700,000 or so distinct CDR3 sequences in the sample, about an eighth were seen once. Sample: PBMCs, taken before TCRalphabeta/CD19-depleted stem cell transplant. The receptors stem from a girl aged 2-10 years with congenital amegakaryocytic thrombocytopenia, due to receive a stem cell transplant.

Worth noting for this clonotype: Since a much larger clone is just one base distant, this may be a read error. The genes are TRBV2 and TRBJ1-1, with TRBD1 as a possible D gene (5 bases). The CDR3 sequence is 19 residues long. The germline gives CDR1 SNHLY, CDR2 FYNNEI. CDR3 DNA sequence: TGTGCCTGCAGTTTAGCTAGAATCCTCGGGGGAGTCATGAACACTGAAGCTTTCTTT. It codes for CACSLARILGGVMNTEAFF.

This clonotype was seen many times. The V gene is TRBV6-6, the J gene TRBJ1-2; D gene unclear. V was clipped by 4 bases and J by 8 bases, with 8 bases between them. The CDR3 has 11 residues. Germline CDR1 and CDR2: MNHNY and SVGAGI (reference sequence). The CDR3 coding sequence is TGTGCCAGCAGTTCGTACGTCGGCTACACCTTC. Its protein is CASSSYVGYTF.

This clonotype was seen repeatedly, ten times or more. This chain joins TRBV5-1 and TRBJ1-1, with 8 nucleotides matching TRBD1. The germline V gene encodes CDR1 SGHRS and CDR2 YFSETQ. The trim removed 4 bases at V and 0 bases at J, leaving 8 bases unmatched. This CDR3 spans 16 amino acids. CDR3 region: CASSSSTGDMNTEAFF. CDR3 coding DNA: TGCGCCAGCAGCAGTTCGACAGGGGATATGAACACTGAAGCTTTCTTT.

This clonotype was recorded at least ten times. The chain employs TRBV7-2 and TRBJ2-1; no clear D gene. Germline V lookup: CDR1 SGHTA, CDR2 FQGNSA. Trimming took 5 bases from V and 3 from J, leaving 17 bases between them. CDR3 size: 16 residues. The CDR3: CASSPSSDLGYNEQFF. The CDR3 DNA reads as TGTGCCAGCAGCCCCTCCTCCGACCTAGGCTACAATGAGCAGTTCTTC.

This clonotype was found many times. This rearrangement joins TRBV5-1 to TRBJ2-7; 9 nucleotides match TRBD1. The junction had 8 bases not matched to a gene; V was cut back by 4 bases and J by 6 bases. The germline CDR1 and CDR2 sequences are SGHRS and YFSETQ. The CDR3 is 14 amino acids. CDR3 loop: CASSNLDRGPEQYF. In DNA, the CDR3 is TGCGCCAGCAGCAACCTGGACAGGGGTCCCGAGCAGTACTTC.

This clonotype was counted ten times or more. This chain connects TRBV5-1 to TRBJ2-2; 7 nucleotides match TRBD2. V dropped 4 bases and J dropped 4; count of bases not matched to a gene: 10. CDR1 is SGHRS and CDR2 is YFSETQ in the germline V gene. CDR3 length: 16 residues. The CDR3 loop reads CASSPNPTGGTGELFF. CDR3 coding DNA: TGCGCCAGCAGCCCGAACCCGACGGGAGGCACCGGGGAGCTGTTTTTT.

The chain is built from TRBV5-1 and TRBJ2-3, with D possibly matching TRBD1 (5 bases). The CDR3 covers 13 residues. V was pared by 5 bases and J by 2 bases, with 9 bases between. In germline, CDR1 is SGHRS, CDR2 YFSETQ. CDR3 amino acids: CASRRQITDTQYF. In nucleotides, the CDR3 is TGCGCCAGCAGGAGACAGATCACAGATACGCAGTATTTT.

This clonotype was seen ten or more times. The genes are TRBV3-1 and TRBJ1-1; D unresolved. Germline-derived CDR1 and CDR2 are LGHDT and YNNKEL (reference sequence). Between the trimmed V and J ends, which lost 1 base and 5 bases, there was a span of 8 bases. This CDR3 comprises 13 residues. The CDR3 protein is CASSQGTGTEAFF. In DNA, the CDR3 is TGTGCCAGCAGCCAAGGGACGGGAACTGAAGCTTTCTTT. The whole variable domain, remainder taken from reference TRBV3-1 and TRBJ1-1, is DTAVSQTPKYLVTQMGNDKSIKCEQNLGHDTMYWYKQDSKKFLKIMFSYNNKELIINETVPNRFSPKSPDKAHLNLHINSLELGDSAVYFCASSQGTGTEAFFGQGTRLTVV.

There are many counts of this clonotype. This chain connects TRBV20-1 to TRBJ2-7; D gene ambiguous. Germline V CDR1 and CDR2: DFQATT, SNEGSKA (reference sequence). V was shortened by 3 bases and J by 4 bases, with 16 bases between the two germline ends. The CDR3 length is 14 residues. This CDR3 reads CSASPRHNEYEQYF. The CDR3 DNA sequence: TGCAGTGCTAGCCCTCGGCACAATGAATACGAGCAGTACTTC.

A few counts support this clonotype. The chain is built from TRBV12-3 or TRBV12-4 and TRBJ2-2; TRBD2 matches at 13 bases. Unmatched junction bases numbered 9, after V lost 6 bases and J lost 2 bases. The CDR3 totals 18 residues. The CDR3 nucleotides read TGTGCCAGCAGCCTTGGACTAGCGGGAGTGGGCAACACCGGGGAGCTGTTTTTT. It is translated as CASSLGLAGVGNTGELFF.

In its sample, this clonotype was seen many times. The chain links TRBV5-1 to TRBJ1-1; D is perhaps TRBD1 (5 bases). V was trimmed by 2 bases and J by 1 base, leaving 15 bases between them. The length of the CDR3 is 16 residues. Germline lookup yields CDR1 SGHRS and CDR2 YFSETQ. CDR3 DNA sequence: TGCGCCAGCAGCTTCTCCGCCTCAGGGTCGAACACTGAAGCTTTCTTT. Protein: CASSFSASGSNTEAFF.

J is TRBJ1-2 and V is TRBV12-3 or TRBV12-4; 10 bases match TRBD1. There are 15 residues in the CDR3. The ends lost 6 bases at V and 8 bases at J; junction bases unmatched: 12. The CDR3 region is CASSLSRQGARGYTF. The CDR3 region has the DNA TGTGCCAGCAGCTTATCCCGACAGGGGGCAAGGGGCTACACCTTC.

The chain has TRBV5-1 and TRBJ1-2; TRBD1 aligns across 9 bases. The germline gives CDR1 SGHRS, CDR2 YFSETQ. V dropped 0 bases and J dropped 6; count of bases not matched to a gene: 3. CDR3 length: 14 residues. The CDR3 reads CASSLGDREDGYTF. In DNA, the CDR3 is TGCGCCAGCAGCTTGGGGGACAGGGAAGATGGCTACACCTTC.

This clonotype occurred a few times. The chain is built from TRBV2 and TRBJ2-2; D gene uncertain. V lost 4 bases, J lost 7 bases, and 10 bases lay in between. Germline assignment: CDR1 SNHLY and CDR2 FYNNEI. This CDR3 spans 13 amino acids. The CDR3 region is CASSVRLDGELFF. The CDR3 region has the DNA TGTGCCAGCAGTGTTCGACTCGACGGGGAGCTGTTTTTT.

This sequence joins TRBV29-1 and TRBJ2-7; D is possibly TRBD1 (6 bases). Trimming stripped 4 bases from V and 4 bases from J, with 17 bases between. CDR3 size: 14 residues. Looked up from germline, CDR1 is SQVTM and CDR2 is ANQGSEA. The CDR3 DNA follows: TGCAGCGTTGGCCCGCCGGACAGCCCTTACGAGCAGTACTTC. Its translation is CSVGPPDSPYEQYF.

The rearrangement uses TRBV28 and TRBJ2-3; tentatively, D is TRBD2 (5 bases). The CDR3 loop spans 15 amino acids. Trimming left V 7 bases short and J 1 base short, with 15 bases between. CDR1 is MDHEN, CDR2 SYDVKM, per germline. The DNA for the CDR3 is TGTGCCAGCACCCTTCCCGGGGTCCGCACAGATACGCAGTATTTT. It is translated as CASTLPGVRTDTQYF. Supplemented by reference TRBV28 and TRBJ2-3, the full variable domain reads DVKVTQSSRYLVKRTGEKVFLECVQDMDHENMFWYRQDPGLGLRLIYFSYDVKMKEKGDIPEGYSVSREKKERFSLILESASTNQTSMYLCASTLPGVRTDTQYFGPGTRLTVL.